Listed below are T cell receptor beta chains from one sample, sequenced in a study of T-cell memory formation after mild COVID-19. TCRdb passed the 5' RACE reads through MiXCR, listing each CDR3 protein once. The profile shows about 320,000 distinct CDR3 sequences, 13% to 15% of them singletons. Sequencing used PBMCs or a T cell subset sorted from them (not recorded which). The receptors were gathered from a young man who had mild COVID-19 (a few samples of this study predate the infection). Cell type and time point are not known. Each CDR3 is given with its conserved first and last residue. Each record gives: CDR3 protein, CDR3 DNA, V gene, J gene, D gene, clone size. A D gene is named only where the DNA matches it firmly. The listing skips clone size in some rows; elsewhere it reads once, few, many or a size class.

CSADRGGVGELFF	TGCAGTGCTGATCGGGGGGGAGTCGGGGAGCTGTTTTTT	TRBV20-1	TRBJ2-2	TRBD2	few
CASSLDLGTTETQYF	TGTGCCAGCAGCTTAGACCTTGGTACAACAGAGACCCAGTACTTC	TRBV11-2	TRBJ2-5	-	few
CASSSLKDTQYF	TGTGCCAGCAGCTCTTTGAAAGATACGCAGTATTTT	TRBV7-2	TRBJ2-3	-	-
CASSPDMRGYTF	TGCGCCAGCAGCCCGGACATGAGGGGCTACACCTTC	TRBV5-1	TRBJ1-2	-	-
CSASNGFNQPQHF	TGCAGTGCTAGTAACGGGTTCAATCAGCCCCAGCATTTT	TRBV20-1	TRBJ1-5	-	few
CASSLDRLVKTQYF	TGTGCCAGCAGCTTAGATCGCTTAGTGAAGACCCAGTACTTC	TRBV11-2	TRBJ2-5	-	few
CSARQGNSPLHF	TGCAGTGCTAGACAGGGCAATTCACCCCTCCACTTT	TRBV20-1	TRBJ1-6	-	few
CATTIDRDQETQYF	TGTGCCACTACCATCGATAGGGATCAAGAGACCCAGTACTTC	TRBV6-2/TRBV6-3	TRBJ2-5	-	many
CASSSWTGNYGYTF	TGTGCCAGCAGTTCTTGGACGGGCAACTATGGCTACACCTTC	TRBV6-5	TRBJ1-2	-	few
CASRVRSGGAYNEQFF	TGTGCCAGCAGGGTTCGTAGCGGGGGGGCCTACAATGAGCAGTTCTTC	TRBV7-8	TRBJ2-1	TRBD2	-
CASSKGQGARWETQYF	TGCGCCAGCAGCAAGGGACAGGGGGCTCGATGGGAGACCCAGTACTTC	TRBV5-1	TRBJ2-5	TRBD1	-
CASSLAGTGKETQYF	TGCGCCAGCAGCTTGGCCGGGACAGGGAAGGAGACCCAGTACTTC	TRBV5-1	TRBJ2-5	TRBD1	few